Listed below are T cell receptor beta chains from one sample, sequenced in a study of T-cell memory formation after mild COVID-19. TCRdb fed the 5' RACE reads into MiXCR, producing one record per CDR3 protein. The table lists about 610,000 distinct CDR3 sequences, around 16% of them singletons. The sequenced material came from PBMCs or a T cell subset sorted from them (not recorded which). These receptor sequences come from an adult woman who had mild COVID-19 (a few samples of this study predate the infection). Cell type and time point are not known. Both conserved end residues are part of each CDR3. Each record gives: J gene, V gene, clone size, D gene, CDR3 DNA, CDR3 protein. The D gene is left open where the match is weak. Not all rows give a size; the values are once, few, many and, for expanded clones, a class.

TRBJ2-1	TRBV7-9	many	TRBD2	TGTGCCAGCAGTAATCCCTTAGCGGGGTGGGACAATGAGCAGTTCTTC	CASSNPLAGWDNEQFF
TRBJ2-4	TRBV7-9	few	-	TGTGCCAGCAGCTTAGAGTATTCGGATCTAGCCAAAAACATTCAGTACTTC	CASSLEYSDLAKNIQYF
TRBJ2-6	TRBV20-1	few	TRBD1	TGCAGTGCTGCTACAGGGGCTGGGGCCAACGTCCTGACTTTC	CSAATGAGANVLTF
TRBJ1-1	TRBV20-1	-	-	TGCAGCGGATACCCAACCGCGGGGCGGTCCACTGAAGCTTTCTTT	CSGYPTAGRSTEAFF
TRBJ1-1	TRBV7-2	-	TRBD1	TGTGCCAGCAGCTTACTCGTGGGACAGGCTCAAGCTTTCTTT	CASSLLVGQAQAFF
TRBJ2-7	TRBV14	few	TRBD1	TGTGCCAGCAGCCAAGAAAGAGGGCGGCAGGGGGCGTTTCGCGAGCAGTACTTC	CASSQERGRQGAFREQYF
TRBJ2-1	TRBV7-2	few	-	TGTGCCAGCAGCGGTGACACATCCGCCTACAATGAGCAGTTCTTC	CASSGDTSAYNEQFF
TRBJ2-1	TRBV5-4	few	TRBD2	TGTGCCAGCAACGAAAGGCGGGAGAATGAGCAGTTCTTC	CASNERRENEQFF
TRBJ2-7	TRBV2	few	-	TGTGCCAGCAGCCAACTAGCTCTCGAGCAGTACTTC	CASSQLALEQYF
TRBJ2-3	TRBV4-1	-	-	TGCGCCAGCAGCCAACTGGGGGGTGTCACAGATACGCAGTATTTT	CASSQLGGVTDTQYF
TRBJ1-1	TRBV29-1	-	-	TGCAGCGTCTATCTTTTGGGGACCGGCACTGAAGCTTTCTTT	CSVYLLGTGTEAFF
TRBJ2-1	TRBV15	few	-	TGTGCCACCAGCAGTCGTTGGGCAACCGCCTACAATGAGCAGTTCTTC	CATSSRWATAYNEQFF
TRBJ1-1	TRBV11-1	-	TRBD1	TGTGCCAGCAGCCCGGGAGGACAGGGAAATACTGAAGCTTTCTTT	CASSPGGQGNTEAFF
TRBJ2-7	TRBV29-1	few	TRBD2	TGCAGCGTGGTGGTTAGCGGGAGATACGAGCAGTACTTC	CSVVVSGRYEQYF
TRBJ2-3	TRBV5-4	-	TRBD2	TGTGCCAGCAGCTTGAAACTAGCGGGGAGAACAGATACGCAGTATTTT	CASSLKLAGRTDTQYF
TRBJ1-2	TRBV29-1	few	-	TGCACCATAACCCCGGGTACGGGTGGCTACACCTTC	CTITPGTGGYTF
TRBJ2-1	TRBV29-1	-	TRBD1	TGCAGCGTTGTCGGGGACAGGGGATACAATGAGCAGTTCTTC	CSVVGDRGYNEQFF
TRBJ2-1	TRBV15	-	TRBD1	TGTGCCACCAGCAGAGATCAGGGACAGGGAATGAATGAGCAGTTCTTC	CATSRDQGQGMNEQFF
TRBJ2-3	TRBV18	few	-	TGTGCCAGCTCACCCCTCGACCCAGCGGGCACAGATACGCAGTATTTT	CASSPLDPAGTDTQYF
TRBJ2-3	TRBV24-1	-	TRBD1	TGTGCCACCAGTGATTCCTCCCCCGGGACAGGGACCCCAGATACGCAGTATTTT	CATSDSSPGTGTPDTQYF
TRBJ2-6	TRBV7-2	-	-	TGTGCCAGCAGCTTAGTTTTCTCTGGGGCCAACGTCCTGACTTTC	CASSLVFSGANVLTF
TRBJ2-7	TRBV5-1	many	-	TGCGCCAGCAGCCTTATAGAGATGGTCTACGAGCAGTACTTC	CASSLIEMVYEQYF
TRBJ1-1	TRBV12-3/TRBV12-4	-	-	TGTGCCAGCAGTTTACCGCCCGGAAGAGCTTTCTTT	CASSLPPGRAFF
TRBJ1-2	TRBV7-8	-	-	TGTGCCAGCAGCCAGGAACTAGGTGGCTACACCTTC	CASSQELGGYTF
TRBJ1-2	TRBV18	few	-	TGTGCCAGCTCACCGCCCGACGGTTCTAACTATGGCTACACCTTC	CASSPPDGSNYGYTF
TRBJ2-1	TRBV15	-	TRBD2	TGTGCCACCAGCAGAGTGGTCGGCGGGAGGGCCGACAATGAGCAGTTCTTC	CATSRVVGGRADNEQFF
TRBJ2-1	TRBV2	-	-	TGTGCCATCACCCTTTACGCGGGGCTAGGCGATGAGCAGTTCTTC	CAITLYAGLGDEQFF
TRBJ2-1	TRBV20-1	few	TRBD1	TGCAGTGCTAGAGATCAGGGGACAGGTACCTACAATGAGCAGTTCTTC	CSARDQGTGTYNEQFF
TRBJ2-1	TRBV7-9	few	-	TGTGCCAGCAGCTTAGATCAGGACTATTACAATGAGCAGTTCTTC	CASSLDQDYYNEQFF
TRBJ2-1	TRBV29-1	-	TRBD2	TGCAGAGTAACTAGCGGTAGAAACAATGAGCAGTTCTTC	CRVTSGRNNEQFF
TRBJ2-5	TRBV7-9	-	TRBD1	TGTGCCAGCAGCTTAGTGACAGGGGGACCTCGGGAGACCCAGTACTTC	CASSLVTGGPRETQYF
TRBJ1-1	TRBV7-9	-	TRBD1	TGTGCCAGCAGCCCATCGAGGGGGACAGACACTGAAGCTTTCTTT	CASSPSRGTDTEAFF
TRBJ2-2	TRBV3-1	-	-	TGTGCCAGCAGCCAAGTGGGCTACCGCACCGGGGAGCTGTTTTTT	CASSQVGYRTGELFF
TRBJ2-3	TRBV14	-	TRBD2	TGTGCCAGCAGCCAAGAACGACTAGCGGGGGGCACAGATACGCAGTATTTT	CASSQERLAGGTDTQYF
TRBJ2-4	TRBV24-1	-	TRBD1	TGTGCCACCAGTGATGGACTGGGACAGGTTCAGTACTTC	CATSDGLGQVQYF
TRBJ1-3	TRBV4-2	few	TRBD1	TGTGCCAGCAGCCAAGGACCCAGGGGGCGCGGAAACACCATATATTTT	CASSQGPRGRGNTIYF
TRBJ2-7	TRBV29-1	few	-	TGCAGCGTTCGAGGTGTATCCTACGAGCAGTACTTC	CSVRGVSYEQYF
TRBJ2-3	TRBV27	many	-	TGTGCCAGCAGCCAGACAGATACGCAGTATTTT	CASSQTDTQYF
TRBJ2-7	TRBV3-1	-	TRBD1	TGTGCCAGCAGCCAAGCTGAACCCGGGACAGGGGCCTACGAGCAGTACTTC	CASSQAEPGTGAYEQYF
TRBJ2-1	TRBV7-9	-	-	TGTGCCAGCAGCCATACGGGGGGCCAGGTCAATGAGCAGTTCTTC	CASSHTGGQVNEQFF
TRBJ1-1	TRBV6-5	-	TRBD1	TGTGCCAGCATACGGACAGGGGATACTGAAGCTTTCTTT	CASIRTGDTEAFF
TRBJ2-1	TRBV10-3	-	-	TGTGCCATCAGTGAGTCTACGGGACCGTACACCAATGAGCAGTTCTTC	CAISESTGPYTNEQFF
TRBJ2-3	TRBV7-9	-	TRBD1	TGTGCCAGCAGCCTGGGACAGGGCCTCTCCACAGATACGCAGTATTTT	CASSLGQGLSTDTQYF
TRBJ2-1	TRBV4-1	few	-	TGCGCCAGCAGCCAGTCGATTCAGGGGGGGTGGAATGAGCAGTTCTTC	CASSQSIQGGWNEQFF
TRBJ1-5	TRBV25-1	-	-	TGTGCCAGCAGTGAAGGTACTCTTAGCAATCAGCCCCAGCATTTT	CASSEGTLSNQPQHF
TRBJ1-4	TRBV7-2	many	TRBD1	TGTGCCAGCAGCGTACAAGGCGGGACAGGGAACGAAAAACTGTTTTTT	CASSVQGGTGNEKLFF